These T cell receptor beta chains were read from a single sample in a study of PD-L1 blockade in urothelial cancer. Clones were sequenced by immunoSEQ multiplex PCR, and TCRdb holds only the in-frame ones, with some missing. In the table there are tens of thousands of clones, less than 85% of which are singletons. The sequencing here drew on PBMCs, taken around atezolizumab (anti-PD-L1) treatment. The receptors here all came from a man in his 70s with urothelial cancer. Both conserved end residues are part of each CDR3. The D gene is left open where the match is weak. A row's size may be missing; if present it is once, few, many or a size class.

cdr3_aa	cdr3_nt	cdr3_length	clone_size	v_call	j_call	d_call
CASSPSGGSPDTQYF	TGTGCCAGCAGTCCTAGCGGGGGATCCCCCGATACGCAGTATTTT	15	.	TRBV6-5	TRBJ2-3	TRBD2
CASSSPGDRSNQPQHF	TGTGCCAGTAGTTCCCCAGGGGACAGGAGCAATCAGCCCCAGCATTTT	16	.	TRBV19	TRBJ1-5	TRBD1
CASSIRTSDPEQYF	TGTGCCAGCAGCATCCGGACTAGCGATCCCGAGCAGTACTTC	14	few	TRBV7-8	TRBJ2-7	TRBD2
CASSPSARQGIYEQYF	TGTGCCAGCTCACCAAGCGCTAGACAGGGGATCTACGAGCAGTACTTC	16	.	TRBV18	TRBJ2-7	TRBD1
CASSQDRGAATNEKLFF	TGTGCCAGCTCACAGGACAGGGGCGCCGCAACTAATGAAAAACTGTTTTTT	17	once	TRBV18	TRBJ1-4	TRBD1
CASSFGQPNYGYTF	TGTGCCAGCAGTTTCGGACAGCCTAACTATGGCTACACCTTC	14	many	TRBV27	TRBJ1-2	.
CASSPEGGRDGYTF	TGCGCCAGCAGCCCGGAGGGAGGTCGAGATGGCTACACCTTC	14	.	TRBV5-1	TRBJ1-2	.
CASSRSGDRELVQYF	TGTGCCAGCAGCCGGAGTGGGGACAGGGAATTGGTGCAGTACTTC	15	.	TRBV5-5	TRBJ2-7	TRBD1
CASKRGVSENIQYF	TGTGCCAGTAAACGGGGGGTTTCCGAAAACATTCAGTACTTC	14	.	TRBV19	TRBJ2-4	TRBD2
CASSLALVGATDTQYF	TGTGCCAGCAGCTTAGCCCTGGTGGGGGCGACAGATACGCAGTATTTT	16	.	TRBV7-9	TRBJ2-3	.
CASRGTGGEPGQPQHF	TGTGCCAGCAGGGGAACAGGGGGCGAACCGGGACAGCCCCAGCATTTT	16	once	TRBV5-8	TRBJ1-5	TRBD1
CASRETSGRNEQFF	TGTGCCAGCAGGGAAACTAGCGGGAGAAATGAGCAGTTCTTC	14	.	TRBV6-6	TRBJ2-1	TRBD2
CASSLRTGSSYNEQFF	TGTGCCAGCAGCTTGAGGACGGGAAGCTCCTACAATGAGCAGTTCTTC	16	once	TRBV7-2	TRBJ2-1	.
CASSLSEGQGNGYTF	TGCGCCAGCAGCTTGAGTGAGGGACAGGGCAATGGCTACACCTTC	15	few	TRBV5-1	TRBJ1-2	TRBD1
CASSQSGRASDTQYF	TGCGCCAGCAGCCAGTCCGGGAGGGCCTCAGATACGCAGTATTTT	15	once	TRBV5-1	TRBJ2-3	TRBD2
CASSSPEGVWQETQYF	TGTGCCAGCAGTTCGCCAGAAGGGGTTTGGCAAGAGACCCAGTACTTC	16	.	TRBV2	TRBJ2-5	.
CASSVDQDLGGGYTF	TGTGCCAGCAGCGTAGATCAGGATTTGGGTGGTGGCTACACCTTC	15	once	TRBV9	TRBJ1-2	.
CASSLVYQGAGEQYF	TGCGCCAGCAGCTTGGTATACCAGGGGGCGGGGGAGCAGTACTTC	15	.	TRBV5-1	TRBJ2-7	TRBD1
CSVEVLDEQFF	TGCAGCGTTGAGGTACTAGATGAGCAGTTCTTC	11	.	TRBV29-1	TRBJ2-1	.
CASSLTSGRDEQFF	TGCGCCAGCAGCTTGACTAGCGGACGGGATGAGCAGTTCTTC	14	.	TRBV5-1	TRBJ2-1	TRBD2
CASSLGQGDGELFF	TGCGCCAGCAGCCTGGGGCAAGGGGATGGGGAGCTGTTTTTT	14	.	TRBV5-1	TRBJ2-2	.